Given below is one T cell receptor beta chain in context. This sample stems from a study of PD-1 blockade in classical Hodgkin lymphoma. Every one of the patients relapsed after autologous stem cell transplantation (brentuximab vedotin exposure was variable). V lost 4 bases to trimming and J lost 2 bases; unmatched junction nucleotides: 0. The CDR3 is 15 residues long. Germline CDR1 LGHNA, CDR2 YNFKEQ. Method: immunoSEQ multiplex PCR; TCRdb's copy keeps in-frame clones and lacks some. This repertoire shows tens of thousands of clones, about 92% found once; its top ten account for approximately 8.1%. The receptor comes from a human donor with classical Hodgkin lymphoma. V gene TRBV4-2 combines with J gene TRBJ2-6; TRBD1 agrees at 9 bases. Sequenced material: peripheral blood mononuclear cells (PBMCs), taken at baseline. In nucleotides, the CDR3 is TGTGCCAGCAGCCGGGACAGGGCTGGGGCCAACGTCCTGACTTTC. It codes for CASSRDRAGANVLTF.